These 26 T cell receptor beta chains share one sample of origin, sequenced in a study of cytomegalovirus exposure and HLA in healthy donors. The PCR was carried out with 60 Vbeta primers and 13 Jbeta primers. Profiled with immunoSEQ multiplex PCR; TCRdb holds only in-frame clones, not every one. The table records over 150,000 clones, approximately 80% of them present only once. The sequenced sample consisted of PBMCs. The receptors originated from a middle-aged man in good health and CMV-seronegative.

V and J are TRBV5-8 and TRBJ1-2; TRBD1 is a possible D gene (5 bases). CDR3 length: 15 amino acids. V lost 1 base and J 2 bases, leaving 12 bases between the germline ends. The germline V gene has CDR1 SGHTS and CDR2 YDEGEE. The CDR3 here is CASSLRGAGNYGYTF. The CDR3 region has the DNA TGTGCCAGCAGCTTGCGAGGGGCGGGAAACTATGGCTACACCTTC.

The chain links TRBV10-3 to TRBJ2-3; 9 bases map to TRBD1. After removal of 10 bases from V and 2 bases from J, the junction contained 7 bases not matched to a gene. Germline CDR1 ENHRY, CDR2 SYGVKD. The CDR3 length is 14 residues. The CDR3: CASHGTGLTDTQYF. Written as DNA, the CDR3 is TGTGCCAGCCACGGGACAGGGCTCACAGATACGCAGTATTTT.

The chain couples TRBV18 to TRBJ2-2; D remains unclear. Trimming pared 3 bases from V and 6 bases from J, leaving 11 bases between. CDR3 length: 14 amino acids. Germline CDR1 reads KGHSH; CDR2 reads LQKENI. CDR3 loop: CASSPPTSSGELFF. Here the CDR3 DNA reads TGTGCCAGCTCACCTCCGACTTCGTCCGGGGAGCTGTTTTTT.

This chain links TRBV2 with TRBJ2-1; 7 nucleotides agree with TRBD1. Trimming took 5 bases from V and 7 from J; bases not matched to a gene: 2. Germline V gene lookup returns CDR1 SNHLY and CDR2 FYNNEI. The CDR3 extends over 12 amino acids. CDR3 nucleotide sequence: TGTGCCAGCAGTCAGGGGGAGAATGAGCAGTTCTTC. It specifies CASSQGENEQFF.

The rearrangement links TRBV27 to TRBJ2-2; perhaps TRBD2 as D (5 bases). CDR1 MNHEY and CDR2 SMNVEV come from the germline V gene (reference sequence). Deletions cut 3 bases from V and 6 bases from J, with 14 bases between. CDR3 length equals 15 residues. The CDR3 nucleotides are TGTGCCAGCAGTTTCTTAATGGGTAGCGCCGGGGAGCTGTTTTTT. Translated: CASSFLMGSAGELFF.

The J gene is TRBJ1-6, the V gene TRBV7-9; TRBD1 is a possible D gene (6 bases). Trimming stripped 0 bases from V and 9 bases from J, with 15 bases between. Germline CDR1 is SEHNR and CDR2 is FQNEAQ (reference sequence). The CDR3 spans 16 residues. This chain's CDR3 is CASSLAMDSRGSPLHF. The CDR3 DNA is TGTGCCAGCAGCTTAGCTATGGACAGCCGGGGTTCACCCCTCCACTTT.

CDR3 protein: CASGLGQGLGYTF. CDR3 nucleotide sequence: TGTGCTAGTGGTTTAGGACAGGGCCTTGGCTACACCTTC. V is TRBV12-5 and J is TRBJ1-2; 8 bases line up with TRBD1. This CDR3 contains 13 residues. Trimming cost V 3 bases and J 7 bases; bases outside gene matches: 4. The germline CDR1 and CDR2 sequences are LGHNT and FRNRAP.

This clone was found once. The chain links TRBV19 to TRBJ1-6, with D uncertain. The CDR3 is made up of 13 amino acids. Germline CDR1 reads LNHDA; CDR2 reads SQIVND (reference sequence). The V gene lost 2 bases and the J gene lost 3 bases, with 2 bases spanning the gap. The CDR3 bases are TGTGCCAGTAGTATATACTATAATTCACCCCTCCACTTT. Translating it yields CASSIYYNSPLHF.

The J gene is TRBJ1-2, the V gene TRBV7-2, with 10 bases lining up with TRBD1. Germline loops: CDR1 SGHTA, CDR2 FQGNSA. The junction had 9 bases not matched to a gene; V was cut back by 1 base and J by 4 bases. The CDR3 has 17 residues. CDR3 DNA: TGTGCCAGCAGCTTAGAGGTTGCTGGGACAGGGGTCTATGGCTACACCTTC. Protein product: CASSLEVAGTGVYGYTF.

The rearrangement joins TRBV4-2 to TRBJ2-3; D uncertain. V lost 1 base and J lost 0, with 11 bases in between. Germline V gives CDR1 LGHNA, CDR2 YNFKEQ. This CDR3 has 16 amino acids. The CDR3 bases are TGTGCCAGCAGCCAAGGGGCAGTAATAAGCACAGATACGCAGTATTTT. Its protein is CASSQGAVISTDTQYF.

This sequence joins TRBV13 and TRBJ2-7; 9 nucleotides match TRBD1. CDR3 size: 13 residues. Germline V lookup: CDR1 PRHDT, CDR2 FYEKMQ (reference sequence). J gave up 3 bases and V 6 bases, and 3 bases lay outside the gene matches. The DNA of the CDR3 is TGTGCCAGCAGTCGGACAGGGGTCTACGAGCAGTACTTC. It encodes CASSRTGVYEQYF.

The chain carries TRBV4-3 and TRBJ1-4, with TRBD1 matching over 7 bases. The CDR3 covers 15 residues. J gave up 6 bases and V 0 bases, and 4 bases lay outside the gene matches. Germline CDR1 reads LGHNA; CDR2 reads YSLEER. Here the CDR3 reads CASSQDRTGDEKLFF. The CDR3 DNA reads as TGCGCCAGCAGCCAAGATAGAACAGGGGATGAAAAACTGTTTTTT.

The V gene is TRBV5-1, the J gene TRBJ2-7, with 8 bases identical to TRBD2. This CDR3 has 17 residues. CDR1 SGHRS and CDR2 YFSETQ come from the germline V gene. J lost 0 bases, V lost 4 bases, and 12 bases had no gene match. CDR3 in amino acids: CASSRSGDGGDSYEQYF. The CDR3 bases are TGCGCCAGCAGCCGTAGCGGGGACGGGGGGGACTCCTACGAGCAGTACTTC.

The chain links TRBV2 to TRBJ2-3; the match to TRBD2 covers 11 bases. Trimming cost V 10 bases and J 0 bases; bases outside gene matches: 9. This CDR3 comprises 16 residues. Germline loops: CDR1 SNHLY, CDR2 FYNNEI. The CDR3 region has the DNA TGTGCCACGCACTTGGGACTAGCGGCTAGCACAGATACGCAGTATTTT. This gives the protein CATHLGLAASTDTQYF.

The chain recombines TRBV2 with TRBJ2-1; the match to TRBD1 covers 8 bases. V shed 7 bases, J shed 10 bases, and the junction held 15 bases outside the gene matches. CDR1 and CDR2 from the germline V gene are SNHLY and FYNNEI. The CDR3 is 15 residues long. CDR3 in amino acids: CASNVPGQVAGEQFF. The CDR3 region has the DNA TGTGCCAGCAATGTTCCGGGACAGGTTGCTGGCGAGCAGTTCTTC.

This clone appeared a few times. In nucleotides, the CDR3 is TGTGCCAGCAGTGTGCGGGGTTTAGCATACAATGAGCAGTTCTTC. It specifies CASSVRGLAYNEQFF. The J gene is TRBJ2-1, the V gene TRBV2, with D perhaps TRBD2 (6 bases). Germline V gene lookup returns CDR1 SNHLY and CDR2 FYNNEI. The germline V and J ends were trimmed by 4 bases and 4 bases, with 14 bases remaining between them. CDR3 length: 15 residues.

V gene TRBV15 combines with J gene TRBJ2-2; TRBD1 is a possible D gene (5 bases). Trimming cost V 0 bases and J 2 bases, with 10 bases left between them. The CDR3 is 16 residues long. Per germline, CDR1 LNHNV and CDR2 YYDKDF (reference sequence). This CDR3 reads CATSRDWTLNTGELFF. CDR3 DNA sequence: TGTGCCACCAGCAGAGATTGGACACTTAACACCGGGGAGCTGTTTTTT.

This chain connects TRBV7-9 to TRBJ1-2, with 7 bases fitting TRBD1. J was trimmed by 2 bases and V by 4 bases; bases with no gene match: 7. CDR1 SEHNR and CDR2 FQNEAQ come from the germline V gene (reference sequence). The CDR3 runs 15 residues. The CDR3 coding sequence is TGTGCCAGCAGCTCAGGGGGACCGACCAACTATGGCTACACCTTC. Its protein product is CASSSGGPTNYGYTF.

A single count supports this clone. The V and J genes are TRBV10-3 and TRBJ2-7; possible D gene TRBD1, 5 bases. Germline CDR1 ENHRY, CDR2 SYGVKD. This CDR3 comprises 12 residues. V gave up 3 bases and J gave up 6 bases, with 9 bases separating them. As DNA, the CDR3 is TGTGCCATCAGTGATATAACAGGCGAGCAGTACTTC. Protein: CAISDITGEQYF.

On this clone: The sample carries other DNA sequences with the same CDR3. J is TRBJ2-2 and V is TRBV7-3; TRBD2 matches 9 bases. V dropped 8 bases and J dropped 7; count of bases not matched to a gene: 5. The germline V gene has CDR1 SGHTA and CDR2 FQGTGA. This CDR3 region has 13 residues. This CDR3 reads CASGGGANGELFF. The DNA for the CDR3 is TGTGCCAGCGGCGGGGGGGCCAACGGGGAGCTGTTTTTT.

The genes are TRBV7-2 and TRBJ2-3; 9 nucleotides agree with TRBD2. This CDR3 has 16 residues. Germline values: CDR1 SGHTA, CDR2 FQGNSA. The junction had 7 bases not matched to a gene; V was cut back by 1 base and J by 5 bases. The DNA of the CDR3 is TGTGCCAGCAGCTTAGAAGGCGGGGGGGCCGGAGATACGCAGTATTTT. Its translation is CASSLEGGGAGDTQYF.

CDR3 region: CASSFPGQGDEKLFF. In DNA, the CDR3 is TGTGCCAGCAGCTTCCCGGGACAGGGGGATGAAAAACTGTTTTTT. The V and J genes are TRBV7-9 and TRBJ1-4; TRBD1 aligns across 11 bases. CDR1 SEHNR and CDR2 FQNEAQ come from the germline V gene (reference sequence). The CDR3 covers 15 residues. The ends lost 3 bases at V and 6 bases at J; junction bases unmatched: 3.

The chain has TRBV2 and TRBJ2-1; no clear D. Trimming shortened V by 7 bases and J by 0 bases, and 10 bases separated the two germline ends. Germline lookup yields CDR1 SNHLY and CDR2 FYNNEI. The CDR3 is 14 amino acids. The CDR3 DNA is TGTGCCAGCACCGTCCCGAGCTCCTACAATGAGCAGTTCTTC. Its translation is CASTVPSSYNEQFF.

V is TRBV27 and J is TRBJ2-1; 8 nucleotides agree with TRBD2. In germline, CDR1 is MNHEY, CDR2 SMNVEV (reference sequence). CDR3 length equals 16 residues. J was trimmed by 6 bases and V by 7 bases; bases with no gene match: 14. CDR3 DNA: TGTGCCAGCACAGGACTAGCCCTAGGGACGCGCAATGAGCAGTTCTTC. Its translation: CASTGLALGTRNEQFF.

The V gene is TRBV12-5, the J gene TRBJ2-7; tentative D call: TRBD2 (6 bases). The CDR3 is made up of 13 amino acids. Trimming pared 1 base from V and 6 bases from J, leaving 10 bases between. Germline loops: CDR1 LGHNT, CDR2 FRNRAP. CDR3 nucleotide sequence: TGTGCTAGTGGTTTGGGAGCGGAGGGCGAGCAGTACTTC. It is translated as CASGLGAEGEQYF.

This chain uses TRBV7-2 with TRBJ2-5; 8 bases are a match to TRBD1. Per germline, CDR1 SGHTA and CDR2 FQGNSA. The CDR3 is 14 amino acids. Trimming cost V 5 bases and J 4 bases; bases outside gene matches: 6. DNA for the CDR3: TGTGCCAGCAGCCAACCAGGGGGCGGAGAGACCCAGTACTTC. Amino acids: CASSQPGGGETQYF.